This TCR beta chain was sequenced during a study of cytomegalovirus exposure and HLA in healthy donors. Primers included in the PCR were 60 Vbeta and 13 Jbeta primers. Repertoires were generated with immunoSEQ multiplex PCR, while TCRdb's copy carries only in-frame clones and drops some. This sample carries roughly 100,000 clones, about three quarters of them seen once, and the ten largest clones take roughly 5.7%. What was sequenced was PBMCs. The clonotype comes from a male donor in good health and CMV-seronegative.

The chain's CDR3 is CASSQERGHYEQYF. The DNA of the CDR3 is TGCGCCAGCAGCCAAGAAAGGGGTCACTACGAGCAGTACTTC. The V gene is TRBV4-3, the J gene TRBJ2-7, with a tentative D call TRBD1 (5 bases). Germline CDR1 and CDR2: LGHNA and YSLEER. The CDR3 spans 14 residues. V lost 0 bases and J lost 3, with 9 bases in between.